The sequence of this T cell receptor (beta chain) was determined in a study of T cells after posttransplantation cyclophosphamide. Study-wide results and limits: Donor-recipient repertoire similarity was low at 1-2 months, rising over year one.

Of note for this clone: Its antigen is unidentified.

Losses at the gene ends were 5 bases for V and 3 bases for J; bases not matched to a gene: 17. Germline V gene data show CDR1 as SGHVS and CDR2 as FQNEAQ. CDR3 length: 18 amino acids. Here immunoSEQ multiplex PCR was the method, and the copy in TCRdb shows in-frame clones only, minus some. The sample shows fewer than 30,000 clones, 86% of them seen only once. V gene TRBV7-8 combines with J gene TRBJ2-7; 9 bases map to TRBD2. This receptor was taken from a woman aged 60-75 years with a blood cancer, CMV-positive, and with a related stem cell donor. The specimen sequenced was PBMCs. The CDR3 DNA reads TGTGCCAGCAGCAGCACAGGGGCTAGCGGGAATTTCTACTACGAGCAGTACTTC. Its translation: CASSSTGASGNFYYEQYF.